Each of the 10 T cell receptor beta chains below was sequenced from the same sample in a study of somatic mutations in cytotoxic T cells in rheumatoid arthritis. The method was immunoSEQ multiplex PCR; TCRdb's version includes in-frame clones alone and lacks a portion of them. The profile shows around 16,000 clones, 60% to 80% of them singletons. The sample comprised CD8+ T cells sorted from blood. The receptors derive from an adult with rheumatoid arthritis.

V is TRBV28 and J is TRBJ2-1; weak D call: TRBD2 (5 bases). The CDR3 covers 16 residues. The V and J ends lost 3 bases and 1 base respectively, with 13 bases between them. Germline CDR1 MDHEN, CDR2 SYDVKM. The CDR3 sequence is CASSFPRRASYNEQFF. CDR3 bases: TGTGCCAGCAGTTTCCCGAGGCGGGCATCCTACAATGAGCAGTTCTTC. Full variable domain (missing parts from reference TRBV28 and TRBJ2-1): DVKVTQSSRYLVKRTGEKVFLECVQDMDHENMFWYRQDPGLGLRLIYFSYDVKMKEKGDIPEGYSVSREKKERFSLILESASTNQTSMYLCASSFPRRASYNEQFFGPGTRLTVL.

The chain joins TRBV19 to TRBJ2-7; TRBD2 matches 7 bases. The CDR3 contains 14 residues. Germline trimming cut 5 bases from V and 6 bases from J; bases unmatched to any gene: 10. Per the germline V gene, CDR1 is LNHDA and CDR2 is SQIVND (reference sequence). CDR3 amino acids: CASSARGSLSEQYF. The DNA of the CDR3 is TGTGCCAGTAGTGCGCGGGGGTCCCTATCCGAGCAGTACTTC. The complete variable domain, with remaining parts taken from reference TRBV19 and TRBJ2-7, reads DGGITQSPKYLFRKEGQNVTLSCEQNLNHDAMYWYRQDPGQGLRLIYYSQIVNDFQKGDIAEGYSVSREKKESFPLTVTSAQKNPTAFYLCASSARGSLSEQYFGPGTRLTVT.

This chain uses TRBV4-2 with TRBJ2-2; D tentatively fits TRBD1 or TRBD2 (6 bases each). Trimming pared 0 bases from V and 0 bases from J, leaving 8 bases between. CDR1 LGHNA and CDR2 YNFKEQ come from the germline V gene. The CDR3 loop spans 16 amino acids. The CDR3 DNA is TGTGCCAGCAGCCAAGACGGGGGCTCGAACACCGGGGAGCTGTTTTTT. It translates to CASSQDGGSNTGELFF.

The chain couples TRBV11-2 to TRBJ1-2; possible D gene TRBD1, 6 bases. V gave up 5 bases and J gave up 2 bases, with 9 bases separating them. Germline V CDR1 and CDR2: SGHAT, FQNNGV. The length of the CDR3 is 13 residues. The CDR3 loop is CASSEDRNYGYTF. The CDR3 DNA follows: TGTGCCAGCAGCGAAGACAGGAACTATGGCTACACCTTC.

In this sample, this clone turned up a few times. The V call is TRBV6-5, the J call TRBJ1-2, with 7 positions matching TRBD1. V was clipped by 7 bases and J by 4 bases; unmatched bases: 6. CDR1 is MNHEY and CDR2 is SVGAGI in the germline V gene. The CDR3 runs 13 residues. The CDR3 DNA follows: TGTGCCAGCACGGCCAGGGGGGGCTATGGCTACACCTTC. Translating it yields CASTARGGYGYTF.

The chain uses TRBV5-6 and TRBJ2-7; no reliable D call. The CDR3 totals 16 residues. Germline V gene lookup returns CDR1 SGHDT and CDR2 YYEEEE. The V and J ends lost 1 base and 1 base respectively, with 15 bases between them. Here the CDR3 DNA reads TGTGCCAGCAGCTTGAAGCCGGGTGTAAGATCCTACGAGCAGTACGTC. Translating gives CASSLKPGVRSYEQYV.

The chain recombines TRBV28 with TRBJ1-2; no reliable D call. There are 13 residues in the CDR3. The V gene lost 6 bases and the J gene lost 0 bases, with 8 bases spanning the gap. Germline CDR1 is MDHEN and CDR2 is SYDVKM. As DNA, the CDR3 is TGTGCCAGCAGCCCGGGAACTAACTATGGCTACACCTTC. This translates into CASSPGTNYGYTF.

CDR3 sequence reads: CSAREDYEQYF. The CDR3, as DNA: TGCAGTGCTAGAGAGGACTACGAGCAGTACTTC. The gene calls are TRBV20-1 and TRBJ2-7; D is unclear. V dropped 0 bases and J dropped 3 bases, with 3 bases sitting between them. In germline, CDR1 is DFQATT, CDR2 SNEGSKA (reference sequence). The CDR3 extends over 11 amino acids.

This clone was seen only a few times. This rearrangement joins TRBV6-4 to TRBJ2-2; TRBD2 aligns across 8 bases. With 2 bases clipped from V and 6 bases from J, the junction kept 8 bases outside the gene matches. The CDR3 contains 16 residues. Germline CDR1 reads MRHNA; CDR2 reads SNTAGT. CDR3 nucleotides: TGTGCCAGCAGTGACGGAATAGCGGGGCGGTCCGGGGAGCTGTTTTTT. Its protein product is CASSDGIAGRSGELFF.

The chain recombines TRBV7-9 with TRBJ1-4; 9 positions match TRBD1. The germline V gene encodes CDR1 SEHNR and CDR2 FQNEAQ (reference sequence). With 7 bases clipped from V and 5 bases from J, the junction kept 14 bases outside the gene matches. The length of the CDR3 is 17 residues. CDR3 loop: CASTSSERTGVNEKLFF. The CDR3 DNA sequence: TGTGCCAGCACAAGTAGCGAAAGGACAGGGGTAAATGAAAAACTGTTTTTT.